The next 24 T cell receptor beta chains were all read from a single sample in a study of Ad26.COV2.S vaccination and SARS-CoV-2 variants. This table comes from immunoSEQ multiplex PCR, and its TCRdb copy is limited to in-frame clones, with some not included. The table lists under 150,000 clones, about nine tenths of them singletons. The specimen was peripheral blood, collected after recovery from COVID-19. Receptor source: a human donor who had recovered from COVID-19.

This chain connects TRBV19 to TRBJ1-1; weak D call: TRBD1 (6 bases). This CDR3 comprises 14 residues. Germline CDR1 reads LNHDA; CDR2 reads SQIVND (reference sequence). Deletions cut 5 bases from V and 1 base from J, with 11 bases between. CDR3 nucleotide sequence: TGTGCCAGTAGTTTTGGGGGCGCGAACACTGAAGCTTTCTTT. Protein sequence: CASSFGGANTEAFF.

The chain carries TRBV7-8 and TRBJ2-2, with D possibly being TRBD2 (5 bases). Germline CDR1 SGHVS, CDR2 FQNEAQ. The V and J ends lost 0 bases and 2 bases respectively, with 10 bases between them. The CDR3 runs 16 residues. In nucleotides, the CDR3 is TGTGCCAGCAGCTTAGCGCTTGGACTTAACACCGGGGAGCTGTTTTTT. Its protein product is CASSLALGLNTGELFF.

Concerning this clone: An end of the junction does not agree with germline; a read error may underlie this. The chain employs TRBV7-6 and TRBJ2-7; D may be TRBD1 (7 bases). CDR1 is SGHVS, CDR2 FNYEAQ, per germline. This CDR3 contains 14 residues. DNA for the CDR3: TGTGCCAGCAGCCTAGCAGGGGGGCGCGGCGAGCAGTACTTC. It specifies CASSLAGGRGEQYF.

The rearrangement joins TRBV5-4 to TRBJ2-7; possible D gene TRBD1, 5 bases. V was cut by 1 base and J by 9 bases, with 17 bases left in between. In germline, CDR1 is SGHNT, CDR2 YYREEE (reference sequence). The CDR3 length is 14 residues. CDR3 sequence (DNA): TGTGCCAGCAGCTTGCAGGGTCCTGTTGGCGGGCAGTACTTC. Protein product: CASSLQGPVGGQYF.

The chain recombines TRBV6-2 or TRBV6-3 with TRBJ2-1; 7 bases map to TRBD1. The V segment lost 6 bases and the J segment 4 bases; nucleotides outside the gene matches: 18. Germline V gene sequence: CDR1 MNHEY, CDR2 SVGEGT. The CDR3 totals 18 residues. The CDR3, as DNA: TGTGCCAGCAGCACCGATTCTTTAAGGGGCAGGGGGTACAATGAGCAGTTCTTC. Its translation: CASSTDSLRGRGYNEQFF.

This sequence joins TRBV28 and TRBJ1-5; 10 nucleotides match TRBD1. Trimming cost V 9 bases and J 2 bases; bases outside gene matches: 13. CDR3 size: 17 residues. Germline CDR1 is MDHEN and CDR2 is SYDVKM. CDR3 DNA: TGTGCCAGTACTGGACAGGGGGGAATCACCGGCAATCAGCCCCAGCATTTT. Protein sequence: CASTGQGGITGNQPQHF. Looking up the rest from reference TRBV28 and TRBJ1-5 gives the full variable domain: DVKVTQSSRYLVKRTGEKVFLECVQDMDHENMFWYRQDPGLGLRLIYFSYDVKMKEKGDIPEGYSVSREKKERFSLILESASTNQTSMYLCASTGQGGITGNQPQHFGDGTRLSIL.

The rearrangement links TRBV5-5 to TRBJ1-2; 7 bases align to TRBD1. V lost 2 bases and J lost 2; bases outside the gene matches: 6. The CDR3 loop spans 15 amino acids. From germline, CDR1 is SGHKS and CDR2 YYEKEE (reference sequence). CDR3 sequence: CASSFRLDRNYGYTF. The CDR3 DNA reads TGTGCCAGCAGCTTTCGTTTGGACAGGAACTATGGCTACACCTTC.

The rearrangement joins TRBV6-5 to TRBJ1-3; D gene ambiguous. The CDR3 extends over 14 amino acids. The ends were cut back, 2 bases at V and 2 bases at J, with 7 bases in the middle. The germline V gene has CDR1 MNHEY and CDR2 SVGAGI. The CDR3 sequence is CASSYTGAGNTIYF. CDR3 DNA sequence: TGTGCCAGCAGTTACACGGGAGCTGGAAACACCATATATTTT.

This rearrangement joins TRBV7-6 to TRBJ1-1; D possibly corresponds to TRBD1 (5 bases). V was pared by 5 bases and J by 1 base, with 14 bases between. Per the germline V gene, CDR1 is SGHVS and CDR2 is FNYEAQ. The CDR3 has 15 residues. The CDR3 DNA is TGTGCCAGCAGCCAAAGGGGCCTTCCGAACACTGAAGCTTTCTTT. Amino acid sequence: CASSQRGLPNTEAFF.

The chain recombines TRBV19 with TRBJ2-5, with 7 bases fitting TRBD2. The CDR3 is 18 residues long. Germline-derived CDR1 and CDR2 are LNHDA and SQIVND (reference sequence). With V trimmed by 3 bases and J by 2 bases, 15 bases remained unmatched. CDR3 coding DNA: TGTGCCAGTAGTATTACCGTCGTATGGGGGGGGAAGCAAGAGACCCAGTACTTC. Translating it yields CASSITVVWGGKQETQYF.

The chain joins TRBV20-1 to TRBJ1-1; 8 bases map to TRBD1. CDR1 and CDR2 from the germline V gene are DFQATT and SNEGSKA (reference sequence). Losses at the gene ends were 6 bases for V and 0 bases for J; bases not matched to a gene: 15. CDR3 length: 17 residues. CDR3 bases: TGCAGTGCGAGTAAGTTCCGGGACAGGACTTTGAACACTGAAGCTTTCTTT. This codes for CSASKFRDRTLNTEAFF.

CDR3 nucleotides: TGTGCCAGTGCCAATTACAATGAGCAGTTCTTC. Encoded protein: CASANYNEQFF. This sequence joins TRBV6-6 and TRBJ2-1; no reliable D call. V was pared by 9 bases and J by 4 bases, with 7 bases between. The CDR3 is made up of 11 amino acids. Germline lookup yields CDR1 MNHNY and CDR2 SVGAGI (reference sequence).

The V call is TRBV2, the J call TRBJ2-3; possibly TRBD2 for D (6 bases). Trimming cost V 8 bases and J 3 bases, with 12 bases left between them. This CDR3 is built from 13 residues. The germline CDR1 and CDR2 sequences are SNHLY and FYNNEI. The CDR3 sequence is CASLAAGTDTQYF. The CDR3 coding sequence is TGTGCCAGCTTAGCGGCTGGGACAGATACGCAGTATTTT.

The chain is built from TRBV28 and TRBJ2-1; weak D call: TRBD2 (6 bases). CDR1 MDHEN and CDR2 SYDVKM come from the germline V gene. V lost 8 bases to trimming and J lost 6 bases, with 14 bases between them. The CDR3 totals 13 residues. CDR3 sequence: CASGAGTVNEQFF. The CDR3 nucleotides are TGTGCCAGCGGGGCTGGGACTGTCAATGAGCAGTTCTTC. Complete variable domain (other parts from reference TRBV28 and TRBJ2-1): DVKVTQSSRYLVKRTGEKVFLECVQDMDHENMFWYRQDPGLGLRLIYFSYDVKMKEKGDIPEGYSVSREKKERFSLILESASTNQTSMYLCASGAGTVNEQFFGPGTRLTVL.

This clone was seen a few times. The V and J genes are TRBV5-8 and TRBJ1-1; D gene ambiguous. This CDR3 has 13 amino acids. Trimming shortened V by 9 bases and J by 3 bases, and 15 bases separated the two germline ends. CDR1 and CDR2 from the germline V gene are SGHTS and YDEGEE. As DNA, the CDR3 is TGTGCCACCCTAGACCGACGGCACACTGAAGCTTTCTTT. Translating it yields CATLDRRHTEAFF.

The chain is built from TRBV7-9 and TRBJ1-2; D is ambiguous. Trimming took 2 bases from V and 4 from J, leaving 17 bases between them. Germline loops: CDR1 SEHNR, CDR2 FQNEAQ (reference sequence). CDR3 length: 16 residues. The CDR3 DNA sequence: TGTGCCAGCAGCTTATTCGCGGTCCAACGAGTCTATGGCTACACCTTC. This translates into CASSLFAVQRVYGYTF.

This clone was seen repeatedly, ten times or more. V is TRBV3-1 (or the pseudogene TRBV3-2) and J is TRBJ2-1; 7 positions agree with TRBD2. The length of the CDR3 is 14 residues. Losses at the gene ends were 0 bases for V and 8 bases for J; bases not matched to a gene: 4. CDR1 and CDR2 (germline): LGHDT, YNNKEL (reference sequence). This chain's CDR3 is CASSQDNGGDEQFF. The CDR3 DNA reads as TGTGCCAGCAGCCAAGATAATGGGGGGGATGAGCAGTTCTTC.

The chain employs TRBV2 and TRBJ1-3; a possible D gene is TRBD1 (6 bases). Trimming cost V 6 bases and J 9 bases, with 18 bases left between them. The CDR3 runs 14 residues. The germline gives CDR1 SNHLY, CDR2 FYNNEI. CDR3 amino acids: CASSPWGGSGTIYF. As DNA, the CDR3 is TGTGCCAGCAGCCCGTGGGGGGGCTCGGGCACCATATATTTT.

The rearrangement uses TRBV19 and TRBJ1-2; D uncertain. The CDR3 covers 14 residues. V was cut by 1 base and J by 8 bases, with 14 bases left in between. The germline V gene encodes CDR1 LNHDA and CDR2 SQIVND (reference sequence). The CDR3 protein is CASSIGWTARGYTF. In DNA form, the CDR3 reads TGTGCCAGTAGTATAGGCTGGACGGCAAGGGGCTACACCTTC. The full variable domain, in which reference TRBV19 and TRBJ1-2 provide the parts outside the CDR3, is DGGITQSPKYLFRKEGQNVTLSCEQNLNHDAMYWYRQDPGQGLRLIYYSQIVNDFQKGDIAEGYSVSREKKESFPLTVTSAQKNPTAFYLCASSIGWTARGYTFGSGTRLTVV.

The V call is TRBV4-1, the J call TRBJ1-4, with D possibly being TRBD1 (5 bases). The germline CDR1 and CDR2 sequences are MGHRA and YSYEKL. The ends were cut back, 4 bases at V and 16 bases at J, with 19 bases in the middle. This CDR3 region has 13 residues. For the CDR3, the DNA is TGCGCCAGCAGCCCACCCGGGGGAGGGGAAAGGTTTTTT. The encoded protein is CASSPPGGGERFF.

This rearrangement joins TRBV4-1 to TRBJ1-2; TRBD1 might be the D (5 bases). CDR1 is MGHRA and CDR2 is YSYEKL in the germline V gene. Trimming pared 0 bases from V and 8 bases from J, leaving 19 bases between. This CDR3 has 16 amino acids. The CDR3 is CASSQEMAGSARGYTF. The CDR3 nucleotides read TGCGCCAGCAGCCAAGAGATGGCAGGGAGTGCGCGAGGCTACACCTTC.

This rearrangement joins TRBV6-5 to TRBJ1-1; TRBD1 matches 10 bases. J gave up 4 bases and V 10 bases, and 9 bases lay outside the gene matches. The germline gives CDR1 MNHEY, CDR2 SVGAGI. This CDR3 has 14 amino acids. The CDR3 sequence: CATRRDRGFTEAFF. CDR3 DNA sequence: TGTGCCACCCGGAGGGACAGGGGATTCACTGAAGCTTTCTTT.

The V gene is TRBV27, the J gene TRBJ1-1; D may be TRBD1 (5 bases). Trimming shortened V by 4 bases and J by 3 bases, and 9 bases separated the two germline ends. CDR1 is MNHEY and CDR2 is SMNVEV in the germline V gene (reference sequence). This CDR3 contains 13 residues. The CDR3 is CASSYRGDTEAFF. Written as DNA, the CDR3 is TGTGCCAGCAGTTATCGGGGGGACACTGAAGCTTTCTTT.

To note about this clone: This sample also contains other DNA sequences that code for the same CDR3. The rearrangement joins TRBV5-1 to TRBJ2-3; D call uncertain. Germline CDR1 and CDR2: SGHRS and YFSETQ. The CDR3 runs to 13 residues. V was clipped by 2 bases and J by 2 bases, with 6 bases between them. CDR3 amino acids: CASSFRDTDTQYF. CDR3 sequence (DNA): TGCGCCAGCAGCTTTAGGGACACAGATACGCAGTATTTT. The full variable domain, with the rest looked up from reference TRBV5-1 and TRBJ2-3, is KAGVTQTPRYLIKTRGQQVTLSCSPISGHRSVSWYQQTPGQGLQFLFEYFSETQRNKGNFPGRFSGRQFSNSRSEMNVSTLELGDSALYLCASSFRDTDTQYFGPGTRLTVL.